The rows below give T cell receptor beta chains drawn from one sample of a study of OX40 agonist ivuxolimab in advanced cancers. Clones were sequenced by immunoSEQ multiplex PCR, and TCRdb holds only the in-frame ones, with some missing. There are 45,000 to 55,000 clones in the sample; 70% to 90% occur only once, and less than 0.75% lies in the top ten. The input for sequencing was CD4+ or CD8+ T cells sorted from blood, taken in a trial of the OX40 agonist ivuxolimab. The origin of the receptors is an adult with an advanced solid tumor such as melanoma, head and neck, liver or kidney cancer. Both conserved end residues are part of each CDR3.

J: TRBJ2-2; V: TRBV5-1; CDR3: CASSLAGRRGSGELFF
J: TRBJ2-1; V: TRBV28; CDR3: CASSSSGLAGLPRNEQFF
J: TRBJ2-5; V: TRBV10-3; CDR3: CAISSPGQGAGTQYF
J: TRBJ2-5; V: TRBV29-1; CDR3: CSVDPGGETQYF
J: TRBJ2-5; V: TRBV30; CDR3: CAWRDLGVGETQYF
J: TRBJ1-1; V: TRBV6-1; CDR3: CASSDWRTQAFF
J: TRBJ1-1; V: TRBV27; CDR3: CASRNAGGTEAFF
J: TRBJ2-5; V: TRBV2; CDR3: CASRWGRGRTQETQYF
J: TRBJ2-5; V: TRBV5-6; CDR3: CASSLGLAGIQETQYF
J: TRBJ1-5; V: TRBV5-6; CDR3: CASSGGRSNQPQHF
J: TRBJ1-2; V: TRBV5-4; CDR3: CASSFRADRDYGYTF
J: TRBJ1-1; V: TRBV6-1; CDR3: CASRRGNTEAFF
J: TRBJ2-7; V: TRBV2; CDR3: CASSPTRTSGFHEQYF
J: TRBJ1-1; V: TRBV11-3; CDR3: CASSYRTGVNTEAFF
J: TRBJ2-1; V: TRBV6-4; CDR3: CASSDQPGHEQFF
J: TRBJ2-5; V: TRBV5-6; CDR3: CASSPSDRMGETQYF
J: TRBJ2-7; V: TRBV5-8; CDR3: CASSLEDNSYEQYF
J: TRBJ2-7; V: TRBV2; CDR3: CASSEPGLTRYEQYF
J: TRBJ1-3; V: TRBV27; CDR3: CASSSSGRSGNTIYF
J: TRBJ2-1; V: TRBV11-2; CDR3: CASSPTSGTYNEQFF
J: TRBJ1-5; V: TRBV30; CDR3: CAWSVRLRPNQPQHF
J: TRBJ2-7; V: TRBV5-1; CDR3: CASSVTGASYEQYF